What follows are 16 T cell receptor beta chains derived from one specimen sequenced in a study of T cell responses to AZD1222 COVID-19 vaccine. Generated by immunoSEQ multiplex PCR, the TCRdb table keeps only in-frame clones and is missing some. Altogether approximately 150,000 clones are present, over 85% being singletons, with the ten largest covering around 1.5%. Sequencing was performed on peripheral blood, taken 28 days after the second AZD1222 dose. These receptors were taken from an adult who received the AZD1222 COVID-19 vaccine.

This chain uses TRBV5-8 with TRBJ1-3, with D unresolved. Deletions cut 3 bases from V and 0 bases from J, with 7 bases between. The CDR3 has 14 amino acids. The V gene's germline CDR1 is SGHTS and CDR2 YDEGEE. The CDR3 DNA sequence: TGTGCCAGCAGCTCGCAGGACTCTGGAAACACCATATATTTT. It translates to CASSSQDSGNTIYF.

The chain employs TRBV28 and TRBJ1-1; 8 bases map to TRBD1. Germline V CDR1 and CDR2: MDHEN, SYDVKM. With V trimmed by 7 bases and J by 4 bases, 5 bases remained unmatched. CDR3 size: 13 residues. CDR3 DNA: TGTGCCAGCAACCCAGGGGGCTTCACTGAAGCTTTCTTT. Translated: CASNPGGFTEAFF.

The chain combines TRBV19 with TRBJ1-3; TRBD1 is a possible D gene (5 bases). Germline V lookup: CDR1 LNHDA, CDR2 SQIVND (reference sequence). With 4 bases removed from V and 10 bases from J, the gap between germline ends came to 8 bases. The CDR3 sequence is 11 residues long. In DNA, the CDR3 is TGTGCCAGTAGTACAGGGCAAACCATATATTTT. Translating it yields CASSTGQTIYF.

The chain links TRBV18 to TRBJ2-2; TRBD1 aligns across 9 bases. V trimming: 3 bases; J trimming: 3 bases; junction bases outside the gene matches: 5. This CDR3 spans 16 amino acids. CDR1 and CDR2 from the germline V gene are KGHSH and LQKENI. The CDR3 DNA reads TGTGCCAGCTCACCCGGGACAGGGTACGACACCGGGGAGCTGTTTTTT. Translated: CASSPGTGYDTGELFF. The entire variable domain, with the rest obtained from reference TRBV18 and TRBJ2-2, is as follows: NAGVMQNPRHLVRRRGQEARLRCSPMKGHSHVYWYRQLPEEGLKFMVYLQKENIIDESGMPKERFSAEFPKEGPSILRIQQVVRGDSAAYFCASSPGTGYDTGELFFGEGSRLTVL.

This chain connects TRBV13 to TRBJ1-1; D is undetermined. The CDR3 totals 19 residues. The V gene lost 5 bases and the J gene lost 3 bases, with 28 bases spanning the gap. CDR1 and CDR2 from the germline V gene are PRHDT and FYEKMQ (reference sequence). CDR3 sequence reads: CASSSKPLFIRRPHTEAFF. The CDR3 DNA reads as TGTGCCAGCAGCAGTAAACCCCTTTTCATTCGCCGGCCCCACACTGAAGCTTTCTTT.

This clone occurred once. This chain joins TRBV27 and TRBJ1-5; D perhaps matches TRBD1 (5 bases). Trimming stripped 4 bases from V and 4 bases from J, with 14 bases between. Germline assignment: CDR1 MNHEY and CDR2 SMNVEV (reference sequence). CDR3 length: 15 amino acids. The CDR3 here is CASSSIHQGNQPQHF. The CDR3 DNA sequence: TGTGCCAGCAGTTCAATCCATCAGGGAAATCAGCCCCAGCATTTT.

The gene calls are TRBV7-9 and TRBJ2-1; D remains unclear. Trimming removed 5 bases at V and 0 bases at J, with 11 bases between. This CDR3 is 15 amino acids long. The germline CDR1 and CDR2 sequences are SEHNR and FQNEAQ (reference sequence). CDR3 protein: CASSPTSSSYNEQFF. CDR3 sequence (DNA): TGTGCCAGCAGCCCCACTTCGAGCTCCTACAATGAGCAGTTCTTC.

V is TRBV7-3 and J is TRBJ2-1, with D maybe TRBD1 (5 bases). There are 16 residues in the CDR3. Germline CDR1 reads SGHTA; CDR2 reads FQGTGA. The V end lost 0 bases, the J end lost 7 bases, and 16 bases lay between the germline ends. CDR3 protein: CASSLTSGLKGNEQFF. The CDR3 DNA reads as TGTGCCAGCAGCTTAACCTCAGGGCTAAAGGGGAATGAGCAGTTCTTC.

The chain is built from TRBV6-5 and TRBJ1-2; D might be TRBD1 (5 bases). The V gene's germline CDR1 is MNHEY and CDR2 SVGAGI. V lost 7 bases and J 4 bases, leaving 19 bases between the germline ends. This CDR3 spans 15 amino acids. The CDR3: CASNPGPIVGYGYTF. The CDR3 DNA is TGTGCCAGCAACCCGGGACCGATAGTTGGCTATGGCTACACCTTC.

The gene calls are TRBV10-2 and TRBJ1-4; possible D gene TRBD1, 5 bases. The CDR3 has 23 residues. V gave up 0 bases and J gave up 8 bases, with 37 bases separating them. The germline gives CDR1 WSHSY, CDR2 SAAADI. The chain's CDR3 is CASSESSLNWGRPPSTVYEKLFF. For the CDR3, the DNA is TGCGCCAGCAGTGAGTCCTCGCTGAATTGGGGGAGGCCTCCGTCTACCGTCTACGAAAAACTGTTTTTT.

Regarding this clone: Mismatch with germline at one junction end may stem from a read error. The rearrangement links TRBV12-5 to TRBJ1-3; D is unclear. This CDR3 comprises 11 residues. Germline CDR1 reads LGHNT; CDR2 reads FRNRAP. This chain's CDR3 is CASGLVNEGSF. The CDR3 nucleotides read TGTGCTAGTGGTTTGGTAAACGAGGGTTCTTTT.

The V gene is TRBV10-1, the J gene TRBJ2-1, with D possibly TRBD1 on 5 matching bases. In germline, CDR1 is WNHNN, CDR2 SYGVQD (reference sequence). The V end was cut by 8 bases, the J end by 12 bases, with 17 bases between. CDR3 length: 12 amino acids. The CDR3 is CASSTAPIPQFF. The CDR3 DNA reads as TGCGCCAGCTCGACAGCCCCTATCCCGCAGTTCTTC.

The rearrangement links TRBV7-2 to TRBJ1-1; perhaps TRBD1 as D (6 bases). The germline V gene has CDR1 SGHTA and CDR2 FQGNSA. The CDR3 is 13 amino acids. The V gene lost 5 bases and the J gene lost 1 base, with 8 bases spanning the gap. The CDR3 region is CASSRQENTEAFF. The CDR3 bases are TGTGCCAGCAGCCGACAGGAGAACACTGAAGCTTTCTTT.

The gene calls are TRBV19 and TRBJ2-1; 9 bases are shared with TRBD2. Unmatched junction bases numbered 15, after V lost 11 bases and J lost 10 bases. In germline, CDR1 is LNHDA, CDR2 SQIVND (reference sequence). This CDR3 is 14 amino acids long. The CDR3 region is CASRGLAGPPEQFF. CDR3 coding DNA: TGTGCCTCTAGGGGGCTAGCGGGGCCACCGGAGCAGTTCTTC.

The chain combines TRBV25-1 with TRBJ1-4; 7 bases fit TRBD1. The CDR3 runs to 14 residues. Germline loops: CDR1 MGHDK, CDR2 SYGVNS. Unmatched junction bases numbered 8, after V lost 8 bases and J lost 5 bases. CDR3 protein: CASRSRGSNEKLFF. The CDR3, as DNA: TGTGCCAGCCGAAGCAGGGGGTCCAATGAAAAACTGTTTTTT.

This chain joins TRBV12-3 or TRBV12-4 and TRBJ1-1, with TRBD1 identical over 7 bases. Trimming removed 6 bases from V and 11 bases from J; junction bases left unmatched: 12. CDR3 length equals 13 residues. CDR3 coding DNA: TGTGCCAGCAGATACCAGGAACAGGGGATGGCTTTCTTT. Translating gives CASRYQEQGMAFF.